This T cell receptor (beta chain) was sequenced during a study of shared clonotypes between healthy human individuals. The wider study: In total, the donors were a couple of women and a few men aged 18 to 49. Study results and limitations: The represented genetic and exposure-history diversity was limited by the small number of donors.

V was clipped by 2 bases and J by 4 bases, with 8 bases between them. CDR3 size: 12 residues. Germline V gene sequence: CDR1 GTSNPN, CDR2 SVGIG (reference sequence). Details on this clone: Its antigen is unknown.

Running of the assay took place at deep level. Produced via immunoSEQ multiplex PCR; TCRdb's table is partial and in-frame only. The data show 2 million to 2.5 million clones, under 97% seen once. The sequence came from a man between 18 and 35 years old in good health. The sequenced sample was naive CD4+ T cells sorted from blood. Subset specified: CD45RA+ positively selected. The chain uses TRBV30 and TRBJ1-1; TRBD1 is a possible D gene (6 bases). The CDR3 bases are TGTGCCTGGAGTCAGGGGAGCACTGAAGCTTTCTTT. Its translation: CAWSQGSTEAFF. Filled out from reference TRBV30 and TRBJ1-1, the complete variable domain reads SQTIHQWPATLVQPVGSPLSLECTVEGTSNPNLYWYRQAAGRGLQLLFYSVGIGQISSEVPQNLSASRPQDRQFILSSKKLLLSDSGFYLCAWSQGSTEAFFGQGTRLTVV.